This T cell receptor (beta chain) emerged from a study of blood T cell repertoires in COVID-19. Study at large: PBMCs, B-cell-depleted T cells, or T cells were the source of the cDNA or gDNA that made up the material.

The sample holds one count of this clone. Patients in Seattle were enrolled during active infection, then followed longitudinally. V lost 3 bases, J lost 5 bases, and 9 bases stayed unmatched. Germline values: CDR1 SNHLY, CDR2 FYNNEI. The CDR3 is made up of 15 amino acids. Authors' methods: Amplifying reference gene primers gave estimates of nucleated cell counts. This table comes from immunoSEQ multiplex PCR, and its TCRdb copy is limited to in-frame clones, with some not included. V and J calls plus clone size are reproduced from that table; the DNA served to infer D and trimming. This table holds fewer than 350,000 clones, roughly 90% found once.

V and J are TRBV2 and TRBJ1-1; 7 bases agree with TRBD1. This sequence originates from a woman in her sixties with COVID-19, enrolled during active disease. The sample consisted of peripheral blood. DNA for the CDR3: TGTGCCAGCAGTGACGAGGGGGCCACGGGGACTGAAGCTTTCTTT. Translated, it gives CASSDEGATGTEAFF.